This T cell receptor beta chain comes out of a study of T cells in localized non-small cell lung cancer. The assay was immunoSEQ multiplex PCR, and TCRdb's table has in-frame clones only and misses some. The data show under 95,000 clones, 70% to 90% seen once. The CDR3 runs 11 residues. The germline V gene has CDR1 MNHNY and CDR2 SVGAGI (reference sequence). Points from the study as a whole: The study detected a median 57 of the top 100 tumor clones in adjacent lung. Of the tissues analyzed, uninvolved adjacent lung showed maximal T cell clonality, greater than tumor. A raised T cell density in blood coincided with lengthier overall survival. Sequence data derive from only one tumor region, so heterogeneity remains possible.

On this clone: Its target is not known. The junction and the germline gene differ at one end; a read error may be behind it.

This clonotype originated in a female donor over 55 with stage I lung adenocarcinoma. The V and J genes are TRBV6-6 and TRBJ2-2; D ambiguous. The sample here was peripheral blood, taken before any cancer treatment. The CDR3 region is CACRNTGELFF. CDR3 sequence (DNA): TGTGCCTGCAGAAACACCGGGGAGCTGTTTTTT.